This TCR beta chain was found in a study of control samples from healthy donors and cancer patients. Of note for this clone: Other nucleotide sequences from this sample produce the same CDR3.

The J segment lost 3 bases and the V segment lost 2 bases, leaving 6 bases of the junction unmatched. The CDR3 spans 15 residues. Germline CDR1 and CDR2: SGHNT and YYREEE (reference sequence). Clones were read by immunoSEQ multiplex PCR, and TCRdb kept only the in-frame ones, dropping some. The table records approximately 94,000 clones, 84% of them present only once. Specimen: PBMCs. The chain has TRBV5-4 and TRBJ2-3; 7 bases map to TRBD2. This clonotype was obtained from a man between 65 and 80 years old with lung cancer. The CDR3 spells CASSLALGGTDTQYF. CDR3 bases: TGTGCCAGCAGCTTAGCGTTGGGGGGGACAGATACGCAGTATTTT.